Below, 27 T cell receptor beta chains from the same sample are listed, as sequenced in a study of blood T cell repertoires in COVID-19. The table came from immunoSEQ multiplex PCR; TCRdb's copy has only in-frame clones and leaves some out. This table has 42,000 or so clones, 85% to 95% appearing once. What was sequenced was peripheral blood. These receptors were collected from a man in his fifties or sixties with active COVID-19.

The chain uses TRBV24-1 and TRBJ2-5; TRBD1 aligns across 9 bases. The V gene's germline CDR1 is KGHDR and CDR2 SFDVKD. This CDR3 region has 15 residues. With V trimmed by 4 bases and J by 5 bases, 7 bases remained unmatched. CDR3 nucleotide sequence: TGTGCCACCAGTGACCCCGGGACAGGGTTGGAGACCCAGTACTTC. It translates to CATSDPGTGLETQYF.

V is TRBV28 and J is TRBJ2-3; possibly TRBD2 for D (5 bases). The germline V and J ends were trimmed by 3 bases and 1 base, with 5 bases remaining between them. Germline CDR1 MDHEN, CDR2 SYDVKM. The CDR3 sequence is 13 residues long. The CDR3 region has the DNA TGTGCCAGCAGTTTGCGGGGCACAGATACGCAGTATTTT. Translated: CASSLRGTDTQYF.

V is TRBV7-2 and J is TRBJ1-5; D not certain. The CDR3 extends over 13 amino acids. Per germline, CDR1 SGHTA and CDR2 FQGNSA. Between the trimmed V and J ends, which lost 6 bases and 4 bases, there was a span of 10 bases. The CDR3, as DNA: TGTGCCAGCAGTTCGTACGAGAATCAGCCCCAGCATTTT. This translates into CASSSYENQPQHF.

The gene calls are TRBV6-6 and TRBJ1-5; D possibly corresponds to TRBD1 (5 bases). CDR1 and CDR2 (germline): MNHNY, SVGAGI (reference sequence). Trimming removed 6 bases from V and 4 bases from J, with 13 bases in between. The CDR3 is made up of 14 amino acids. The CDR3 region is CASSTDSHNQPQHF. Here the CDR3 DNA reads TGTGCCAGCAGCACCGACAGTCATAATCAGCCCCAGCATTTT.

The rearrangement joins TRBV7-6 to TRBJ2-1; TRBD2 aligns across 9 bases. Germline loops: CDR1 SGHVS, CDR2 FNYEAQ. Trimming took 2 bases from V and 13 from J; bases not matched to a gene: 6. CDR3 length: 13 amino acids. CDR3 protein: CASSLSGTSPQFF. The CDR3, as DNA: TGTGCCAGCAGCTTAAGCGGGACTAGCCCCCAGTTCTTC.

CDR3: CASRWLGNTEAFF. The CDR3 nucleotides read TGTGCCAGCAGGTGGCTGGGCAACACTGAAGCTTTCTTT. The chain links TRBV28 to TRBJ1-1; D ambiguous. V was shortened by 6 bases and J by 2 bases, with 10 bases between the two germline ends. CDR3 length: 13 residues. Germline V gene data show CDR1 as MDHEN and CDR2 as SYDVKM.

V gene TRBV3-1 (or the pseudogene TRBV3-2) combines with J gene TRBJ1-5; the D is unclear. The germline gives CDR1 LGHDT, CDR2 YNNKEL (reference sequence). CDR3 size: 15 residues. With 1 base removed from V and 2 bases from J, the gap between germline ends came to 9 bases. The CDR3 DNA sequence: TGTGCCAGCAGCCAAGGAAGTCAGGGCAATCAGCCCCAGCATTTT. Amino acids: CASSQGSQGNQPQHF.

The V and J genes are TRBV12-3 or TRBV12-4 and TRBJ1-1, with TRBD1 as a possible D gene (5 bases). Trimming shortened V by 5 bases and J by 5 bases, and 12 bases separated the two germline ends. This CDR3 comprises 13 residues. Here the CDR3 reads CASSTGHPTEAFF. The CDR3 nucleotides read TGTGCCAGCAGTACAGGTCACCCTACTGAAGCTTTCTTT.

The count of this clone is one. CDR3 protein: CASSPWTSGRARTGELFF. In DNA form, the CDR3 reads TGTGCCAGCAGCCCCTGGACTAGCGGGAGGGCCAGAACCGGGGAGCTGTTTTTT. J is TRBJ2-2 and V is TRBV6-2 or TRBV6-3; 15 positions agree with TRBD2. Trimming at V came to 6 bases and at J to 5 bases, leaving 10 bases not matched to a gene. The CDR3 covers 18 residues. Per the germline V gene, CDR1 is MNHEY and CDR2 is SVGEGT.

Here the CDR3 DNA reads TGTGCCACCAGCAGAGAGGCGGGCTACGAGCAGTACTTC. Its protein product is CATSREAGYEQYF. V and J are TRBV15 and TRBJ2-7; maybe TRBD2 (5 bases). The V end was cut by 0 bases, the J end by 3 bases, with 6 bases between. The CDR3 covers 13 residues. Germline V gene lookup returns CDR1 LNHNV and CDR2 YYDKDF (reference sequence).

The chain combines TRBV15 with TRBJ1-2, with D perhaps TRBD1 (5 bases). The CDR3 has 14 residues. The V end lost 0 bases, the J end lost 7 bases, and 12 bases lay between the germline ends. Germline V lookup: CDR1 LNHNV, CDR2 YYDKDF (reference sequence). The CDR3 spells CATSRDGRGPGYTF. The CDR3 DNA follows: TGTGCCACCAGCAGAGATGGGAGGGGCCCTGGCTACACCTTC.

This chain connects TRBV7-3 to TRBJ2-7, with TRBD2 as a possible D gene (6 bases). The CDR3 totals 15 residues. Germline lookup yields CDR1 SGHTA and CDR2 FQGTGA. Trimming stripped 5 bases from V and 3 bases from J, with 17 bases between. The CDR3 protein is CASSLGHGGGYEQYF. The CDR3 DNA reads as TGTGCCAGCAGCCTGGGGCACGGGGGTGGCTACGAGCAGTACTTC.

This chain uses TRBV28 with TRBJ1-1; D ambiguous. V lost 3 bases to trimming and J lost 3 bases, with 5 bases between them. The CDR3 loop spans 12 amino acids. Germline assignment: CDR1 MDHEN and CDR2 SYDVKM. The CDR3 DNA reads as TGTGCCAGCAGTTTCGGGGACACTGAAGCTTTCTTT. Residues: CASSFGDTEAFF.

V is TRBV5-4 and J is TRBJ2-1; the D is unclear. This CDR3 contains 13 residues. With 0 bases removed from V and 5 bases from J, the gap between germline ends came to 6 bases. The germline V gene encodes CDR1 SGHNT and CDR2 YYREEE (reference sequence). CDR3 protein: CASSLDPDNEQFF. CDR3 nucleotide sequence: TGTGCCAGCAGCTTGGATCCCGACAATGAGCAGTTCTTC.

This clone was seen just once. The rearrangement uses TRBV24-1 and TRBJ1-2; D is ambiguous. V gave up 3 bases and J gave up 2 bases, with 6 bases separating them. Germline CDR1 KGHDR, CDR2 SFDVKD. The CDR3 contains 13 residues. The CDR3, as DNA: TGTGCCACCAGTGATAACAGAAACTATGGCTACACCTTC. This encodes CATSDNRNYGYTF.

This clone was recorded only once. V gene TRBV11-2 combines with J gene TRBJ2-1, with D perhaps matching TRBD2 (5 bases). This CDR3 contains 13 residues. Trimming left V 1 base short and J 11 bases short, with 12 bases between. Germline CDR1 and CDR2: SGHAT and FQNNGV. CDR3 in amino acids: CASSLVSTGKQFF. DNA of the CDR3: TGTGCCAGCAGCTTAGTATCGACGGGAAAGCAGTTCTTC.

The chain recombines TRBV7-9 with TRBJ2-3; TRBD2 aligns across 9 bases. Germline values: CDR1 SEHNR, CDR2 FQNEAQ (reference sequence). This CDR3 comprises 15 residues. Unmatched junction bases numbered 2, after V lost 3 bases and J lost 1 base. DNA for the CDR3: TGTGCCAGCAGCTTGGGCGGGAGGGGCACAGATACGCAGTATTTT. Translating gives CASSLGGRGTDTQYF.

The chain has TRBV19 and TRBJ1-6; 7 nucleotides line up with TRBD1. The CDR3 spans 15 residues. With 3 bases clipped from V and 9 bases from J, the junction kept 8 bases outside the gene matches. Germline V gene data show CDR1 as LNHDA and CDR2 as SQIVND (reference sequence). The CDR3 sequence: CASSMGVTGVSPLHF. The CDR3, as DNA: TGTGCCAGTAGTATGGGAGTTACAGGGGTTTCACCCCTCCACTTT.

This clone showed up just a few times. The CDR3 reads CASSPGQTLAGTEAFF. DNA of the CDR3: TGTGCCAGCTCACCAGGTCAAACTTTGGCAGGCACTGAAGCTTTCTTT. The genes are TRBV18 and TRBJ1-1; the D is unclear. Trimming stripped 2 bases from V and 4 bases from J, with 17 bases between. The CDR3 totals 16 residues. Germline CDR1 reads KGHSH; CDR2 reads LQKENI.

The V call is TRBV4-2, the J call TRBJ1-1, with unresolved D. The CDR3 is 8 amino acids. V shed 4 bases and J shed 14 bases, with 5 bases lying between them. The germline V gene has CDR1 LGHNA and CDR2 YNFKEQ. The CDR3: CASSRAFF. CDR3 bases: TGTGCCAGCAGCCGGGCCTTCTTT.

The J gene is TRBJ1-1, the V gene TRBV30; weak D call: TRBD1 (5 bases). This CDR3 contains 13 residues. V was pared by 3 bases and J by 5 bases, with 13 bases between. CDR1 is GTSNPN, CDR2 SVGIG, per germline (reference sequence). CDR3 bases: TGTGCCTGGAGGGCCGGGGGAAATACTGAAGCTTTCTTT. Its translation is CAWRAGGNTEAFF.

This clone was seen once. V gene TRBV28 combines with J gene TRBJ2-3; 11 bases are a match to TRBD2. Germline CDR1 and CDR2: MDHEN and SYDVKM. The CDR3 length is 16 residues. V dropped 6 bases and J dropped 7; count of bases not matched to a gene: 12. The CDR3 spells CASSPPALAGGYTQYF. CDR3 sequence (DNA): TGTGCCAGCAGCCCCCCGGCGCTAGCGGGGGGTTATACGCAGTATTTT.

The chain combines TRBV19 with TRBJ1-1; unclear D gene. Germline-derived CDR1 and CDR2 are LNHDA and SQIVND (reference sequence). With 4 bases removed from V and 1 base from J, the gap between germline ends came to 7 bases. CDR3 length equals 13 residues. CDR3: CASSNERNTEAFF. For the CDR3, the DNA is TGTGCCAGTAGTAATGAGAGGAACACTGAAGCTTTCTTT. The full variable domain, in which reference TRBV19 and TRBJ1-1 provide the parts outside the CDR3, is DGGITQSPKYLFRKEGQNVTLSCEQNLNHDAMYWYRQDPGQGLRLIYYSQIVNDFQKGDIAEGYSVSREKKESFPLTVTSAQKNPTAFYLCASSNERNTEAFFGQGTRLTVV.

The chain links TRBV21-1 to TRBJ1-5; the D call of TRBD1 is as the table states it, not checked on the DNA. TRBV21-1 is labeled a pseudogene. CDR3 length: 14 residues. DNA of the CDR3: TGTGCCAGCAACAAAGTCACAGACAATCAGCCCCAGCATTTT. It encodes CASNKVTDNQPQHF.

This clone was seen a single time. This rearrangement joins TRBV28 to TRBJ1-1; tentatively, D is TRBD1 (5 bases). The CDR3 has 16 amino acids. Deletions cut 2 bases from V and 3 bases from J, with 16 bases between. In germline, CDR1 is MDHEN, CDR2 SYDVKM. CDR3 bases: TGTGCCAGCAGTTTACTAGGCAGGGATCGGTACACTGAAGCTTTCTTT. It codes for CASSLLGRDRYTEAFF.

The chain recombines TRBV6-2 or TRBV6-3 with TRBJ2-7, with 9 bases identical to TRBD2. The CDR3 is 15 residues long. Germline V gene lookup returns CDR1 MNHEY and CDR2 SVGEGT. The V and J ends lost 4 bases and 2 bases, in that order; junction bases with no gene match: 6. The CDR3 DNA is TGTGCCAGCAGTTCCCCAGCGGGAGGTACCTACGAGCAGTACTTC. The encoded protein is CASSSPAGGTYEQYF.

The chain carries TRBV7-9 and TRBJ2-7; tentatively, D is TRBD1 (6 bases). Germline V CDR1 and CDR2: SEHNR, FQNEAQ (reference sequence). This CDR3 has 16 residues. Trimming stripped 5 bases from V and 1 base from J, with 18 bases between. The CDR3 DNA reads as TGTGCCAGCAGCGCCACTATCGTCAGGGGATCCTACGAGCAGTACTTC. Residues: CASSATIVRGSYEQYF.